Listed below are T cell receptor beta chains from one sample, sequenced in a study of molecular identifiers for immune sequencing clone quantification. TCRdb processed the PCR reads anew with MiXCR; each CDR3 protein has one entry. The data show about 640,000 distinct CDR3 sequences, just under 20% seen once. Sequenced material: naive CD8+ T cells from blood, with Jurkat cell RNA spiked in. All receptors derive from a human donor in good health. Some libraries in this study had Jurkat cell RNA spiked in. Both conserved end residues are part of each CDR3. The D gene is left open where the match is weak. Not all rows give a size; the values are once, few, many and, for expanded clones, a class.

-	many	TRBV7-2	TRBJ1-4	TGTGCCAGCAGCTTAGATAGGGTTTGGGGTGAAAAACTGTTTTTT	CASSLDRVWGEKLFF
-	many	TRBV6-5	TRBJ2-7	TGTGCCAGCAGACAAGGCGGGACCCACTACGAGCAGTACTTC	CASRQGGTHYEQYF
-	many	TRBV6-1	TRBJ1-5	TGTGCCAGCAGTGAATACATAAGTGGACACAATCAGCCCCAGCATTTT	CASSEYISGHNQPQHF
-	many	TRBV5-1	TRBJ1-1	TGCGCCAGCAGCCCAGTTGGGGGGGATGCTGAAGCTTTCTTT	CASSPVGGDAEAFF
-	-	TRBV18	TRBJ1-5	TGTGCCAGCTCACTTAACCCGACAGGAAGCGCGCGGGGGACCTATAGCAATCAGCCCCAGCATTTT	CASSLNPTGSARGTYSNQPQHF
TRBD2	-	TRBV6-6	TRBJ2-3	TGTGCCAGCAGTTACCTGCCTAGCGGTCAAAGCACAGATACGCAGTATTTT	CASSYLPSGQSTDTQYF
TRBD1	many	TRBV19	TRBJ2-7	TGTGCCAGTAGTTACAGGGGTGAAGGCTACGAGCAGTACTTC	CASSYRGEGYEQYF
TRBD1	many	TRBV7-8	TRBJ2-3	TGTGCCAGCAGCTTCCCGACAGGGGAAGGAGATACGCAGTATTTT	CASSFPTGEGDTQYF
-	many	TRBV29-1	TRBJ2-3	TGCAGCGTTGACTGGGGGGTCAGGGGTTCAGATACGCAGTATTTT	CSVDWGVRGSDTQYF
TRBD1	-	TRBV9	TRBJ2-7	TGCGCCAGCAGCGTAGAAGGGGGCGAGCAGTGCTTC	CASSVEGGEQCF
-	-	TRBV24-1	TRBJ2-2	TGTGCCACCACCGCCCTCGGGGTCAGGGAGCTGTTTTTT	CATTALGVRELFF
-	many	TRBV12-3/TRBV12-4	TRBJ1-5	TGTGCCAGCAGTTCAATGGACAGCTTGTCGGCGATGCAGCCCCAGCATTTT	CASSSMDSLSAMQPQHF
TRBD1	few	TRBV4-3	TRBJ1-2	TGCGCCAGCAGTTCCACCGACAGGGGAAACTATGGCTACACCTTC	CASSSTDRGNYGYTF
-	many	TRBV27	TRBJ2-1	TGTGCCAGCAGTCCCGGCCCTTTGGAGCAGTTCTTC	CASSPGPLEQFF
-	many	TRBV20-1	TRBJ2-7	TGCAGTGCCAGGGACCCTCAGGGCCCTTTCTACGAGCAGTACTTC	CSARDPQGPFYEQYF
-	many	TRBV24-1	TRBJ2-3	TGTGCCACCAGTGAAACCGGACTGGGCACAGATACGCAGTATTTT	CATSETGLGTDTQYF